The rows below give T cell receptor beta chains drawn from one sample of a study of technical replicates of blood from a handful of donors. Clones were read by immunoSEQ multiplex PCR, and TCRdb kept only the in-frame ones, dropping some. The sample lists approximately 85,000 clones, over 85% occurring once. What was sequenced was T cells isolated from PBMCs. The receptors here all came from a human donor in good health. The CDR3 runs from the conserved cysteine through the conserved F or W. The D gene is left open where the match is weak.

D,V,J,CDR3,DNA
TRBD1,TRBV19,TRBJ2-7,CASSMGQGNYEQYF,TGTGCCAGTAGTATGGGACAGGGCAACTACGAGCAGTACTTC
TRBD1,TRBV4-1,TRBJ2-7,CASSPEQGTGRFSSYEQYF,TGCGCCAGCAGCCCCGAGCAAGGGACAGGGCGCTTCTCCTCCTACGAGCAGTACTTC
.,TRBV10-3,TRBJ1-2,CAISEPGTDYGYTF,TGTGCCATCAGTGAGCCAGGTACAGACTATGGCTACACCTTC
.,TRBV7-6,TRBJ1-2,CASSLDRRYGYTF,TGTGCCAGCAGCTTAGACAGACGTTATGGCTACACCTTC
.,TRBV28,TRBJ2-2,CASSFVSTIWTGELFF,TGTGCCAGCAGTTTTGTCTCTACGATTTGGACCGGGGAGCTGTTTTTT
TRBD1,TRBV4-1,TRBJ1-4,CASRRSDRENEKLFF,TGCGCCAGCAGACGTAGCGACAGGGAGAATGAAAAACTGTTTTTT
TRBD1,TRBV6-5,TRBJ1-2,CASSPPPDRNYGYTF,TGTGCCAGCAGCCCTCCCCCGGACAGGAACTATGGCTACACCTTC
TRBD2,TRBV28,TRBJ2-2,CASSLSGGSGVAGELFF,TGTGCCAGCAGTTTATCCGGCGGGAGCGGGGTAGCCGGGGAGCTGTTTTTT
.,TRBV5-1,TRBJ1-6,CASSFNSPINSPLHF,TGCGCCAGCAGCTTTAACAGCCCTATTAATTCACCCCTCCACTTT
.,TRBV7-9,TRBJ1-4,CASSQTHNEKLFF,TGTGCCAGCAGCCAGACACATAATGAAAAACTGTTTTTT